This record covers a single T cell receptor (beta chain). Its specificity is unknown. Germline V gives CDR1 LNHDA, CDR2 SQIVND (reference sequence). This CDR3 comprises 19 residues. V lost 0 bases, J lost 0 bases, and 18 bases lay in between. It was with 60 Vbeta and 13 Jbeta primers that the PCR ran. Repertoires were generated with immunoSEQ multiplex PCR, while TCRdb's copy carries only in-frame clones and drops some. The profile shows 150,000 to 200,000 clones, around 84% of them singletons. This sample is part of a study of cytomegalovirus exposure and HLA in healthy donors. Study-wide findings and caveats: Cytomegalovirus-associated status was assigned to roughly 160 TCR beta chains.

The TCR originated in a woman between 35 and 50 years old in good health and CMV-seronegative. The sequenced sample consisted of PBMCs. The rearrangement uses TRBV19 and TRBJ1-5, with D unclear. CDR3 nucleotide sequence: TGTGCCAGTAGTATAGATCTCGCGACAAAATCTTATAGCAATCAGCCCCAGCATTTT. Translating it yields CASSIDLATKSYSNQPQHF.